This TCR beta chain was found in a study of beta chain features in type 1 diabetes. About the research overall: Sorted cells, around 100 million in number, were examined across all samples. Study conclusions and caveats: Naive, central memory and Treg TCRB repertoires seemed to resemble each other more closely in patients than they did in healthy donors.

What was sequenced were expressed TCRB transcripts, since all of the isolated RNA had been reverse transcribed. Profiled with immunoSEQ multiplex PCR; TCRdb holds only in-frame clones, not every one. The sample has around 200,000 clones; about an eighth are singletons. About this clone itself: The antigen is unknown.

There are 15 residues in the CDR3. Germline assignment: CDR1 LNHDA and CDR2 SQIVND (reference sequence). Losses at the gene ends were 9 bases for V and 1 base for J; bases not matched to a gene: 8. The TCR originated in a woman between 18 and 29 years old in good health. The sample comprised central memory CD4+ T cells from blood. This rearrangement joins TRBV19 to TRBJ2-2; the match to TRBD1 covers 7 bases. The CDR3 DNA reads as TGTGCCAGCCTTCCCGGGACAGAGAACACCGGGGAGCTGTTTTTT. Encoded protein: CASLPGTENTGELFF.